These 8 T cell receptor beta chains came from one sample sequenced in a study of T cell repertoires in aging, cancer and after chemotherapy. Rearranged V-D-J TRB sequences were amplified with a mixed TRB-A/B primer pool. TCRdb re-called the multiplex PCR reads with MiXCR, one entry per CDR3 protein. Found here are about 10,000 distinct CDR3 sequences, less than 45% of them singletons; the top ten hold around 1.7%. TCR beta rearrangements were amplified from peripheral blood genomic DNA. Sequenced sample: blood. The source is a human donor in good health.

The chain recombines TRBV6-1 with TRBJ1-5, with 7 bases aligning to TRBD1. CDR3 size: 14 residues. Trimming took 6 bases from V and 3 from J; bases not matched to a gene: 5. Germline V gene lookup returns CDR1 MNHNS and CDR2 SASEGT. The CDR3 DNA sequence: TGTGCCAGCAGCGGACAGGTCCTCAATCAGCCCCAGCATTTT. It encodes CASSGQVLNQPQHF.

The chain combines TRBV18 with TRBJ1-2; D is ambiguous. Germline V CDR1 and CDR2: KGHSH, LQKENI. Trimming removed 2 bases from V and 3 bases from J, with 7 bases in between. This CDR3 region has 13 residues. The CDR3 here is CASSPERDYGYTF. CDR3 nucleotide sequence: TGTGCCAGCTCACCAGAAAGGGACTATGGCTACACCTTC.

This clonotype came up a few times. This chain links TRBV12-3 or TRBV12-4 with TRBJ2-3; D might be TRBD1 (6 bases). The CDR3 is 15 residues long. The CDR3, as DNA: TGTGCTAGTGGGCGTGGACAGCCTAGCACAGATACGCAGTATTTT. This sequence encodes CASGRGQPSTDTQYF.

Only one count was recorded for this clonotype. The chain couples TRBV5-4 to TRBJ2-1; 8 bases map to TRBD2. This CDR3 is built from 15 residues. V dropped 4 bases and J dropped 0; count of bases not matched to a gene: 3. Germline CDR1 and CDR2: SGHNT and YYREEE (reference sequence). The CDR3, as DNA: TGTGCCAGCAGCGCGACTAGCGTCTCCTACAATGAGCAGTTCTTC. Residues: CASSATSVSYNEQFF.

This clonotype was detected only a few times. CDR3 in amino acids: CASSEAALQYV. The CDR3 nucleotides read TGTGCCAGCAGTGAAGCGGCGCTACAGTACGTC. The genes are TRBV7-9 and TRBJ2-7; weak D call: TRBD2 (5 bases). The germline V and J ends were trimmed by 6 bases and 10 bases, with 13 bases remaining between them. Germline CDR1 is SEHNR and CDR2 is FQNEAQ (reference sequence). The CDR3 is made up of 11 amino acids.

The rearrangement uses TRBV19 and TRBJ2-3; no definite D call. Germline CDR1 reads LNHDA; CDR2 reads SQIVND (reference sequence). The germline V and J ends were trimmed by 1 base and 2 bases, with 4 bases remaining between them. The CDR3 has 13 amino acids. The CDR3 sequence is CASSIGVTDTQYF. CDR3 in DNA: TGTGCCAGTAGTATAGGAGTCACAGATACGCAGTATTTT.

V usage is TRBV7-3 and J usage is TRBJ1-2, with unresolved D. V lost 8 bases and J lost 6, with 7 bases in between. This CDR3 spans 10 amino acids. Germline V CDR1 and CDR2: SGHTA, FQGTGA. CDR3 region: CASLSHGYTF. CDR3 DNA: TGTGCCAGCTTATCGCATGGCTACACCTTC.

This sequence joins TRBV15 and TRBJ1-1; D is possibly TRBD1 (5 bases). This CDR3 contains 14 residues. Trimming took 1 base from V and 1 from J, leaving 7 bases between them. Germline V gene data show CDR1 as LNHNV and CDR2 as YYDKDF (reference sequence). CDR3 coding DNA: TGTGCCACCAGCAGAGGTCAGGGGAACACTGAAGCTTTCTTT. Amino acid sequence: CATSRGQGNTEAFF.